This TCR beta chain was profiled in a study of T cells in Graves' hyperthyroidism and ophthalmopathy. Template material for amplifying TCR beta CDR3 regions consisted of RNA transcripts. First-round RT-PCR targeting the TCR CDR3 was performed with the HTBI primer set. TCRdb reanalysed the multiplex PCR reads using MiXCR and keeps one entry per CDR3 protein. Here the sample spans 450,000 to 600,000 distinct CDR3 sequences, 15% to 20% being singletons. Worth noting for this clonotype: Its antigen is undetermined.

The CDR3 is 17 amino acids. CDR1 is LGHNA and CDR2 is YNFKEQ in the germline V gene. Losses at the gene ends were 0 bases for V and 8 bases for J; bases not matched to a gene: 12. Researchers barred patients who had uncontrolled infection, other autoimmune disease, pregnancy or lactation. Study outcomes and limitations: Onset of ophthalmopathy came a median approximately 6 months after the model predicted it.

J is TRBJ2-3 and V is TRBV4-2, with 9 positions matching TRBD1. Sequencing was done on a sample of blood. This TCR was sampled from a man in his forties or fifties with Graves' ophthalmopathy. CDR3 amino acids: CASSQEPGGTGTSTQYF. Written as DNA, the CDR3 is TGTGCCAGCAGCCAAGAGCCTGGCGGGACAGGGACCTCTACGCAGTATTTT.